This TCR beta chain was identified in a study of shared clonotypes between healthy human individuals (TCRdb year 2020). About the full investigation: The cohort included a few men and a couple of women between 18 and 49 years of age. Different laboratories and diverse techniques were used to prepare libraries and sequence TCR repertoires, to increase sequencing depth and limit assay-specific biases. The study deeply sequenced blood TCR repertoires of five healthy adults to estimate repertoire size and the extent of clonotype sharing between individuals. Each donor's leukapheresis produced roughly between roughly 0.85 and 9.5 billion PBMCs. Overall study results and their limits: Because the study included a small number of donors, the genetic and exposure-history diversity represented was limited. Pairwise subsampling indicated that sequencing depth was expected to affect the degree of clonotype sharing among donors. Only blood was sampled, and tissue TCR repertoires likely differ from those in blood.

Note on this clone: Its binding antigen is unknown. The sample holds no much larger clone one base away, and base qualities are not on file.

Its CDR3 holds 14 amino acids, cysteine through phenylalanine. The only DNA kept is the CDR3, 42 bases in frame from the first base. The germline V gene specifies MNHNS as CDR1 and SASEGT as CDR2. V loses 6 bases, J loses 6 bases, and the germline ends lie 14 bases apart. Using the deep immunoSEQ assay, TCR CDR3 regions were amplified from genomic DNA by multiplex PCR. Extracted genomic DNA from each cell subset was spread evenly across all wells of several immunoSEQ 96-well plates, with each plate serving as a replicate. For unsorted PBMC, approximately 290 ng genomic DNA, equal to about 29,000 T cell genomes, was loaded into each replicate PCR. Genomic DNA from unsorted PBMC was sequenced over ten immunoSEQ deep assay plates. The purified libraries were quantified using a Qubit 3.0 fluorometer, sized with a Bioanalyzer 2100, and then quantified again using the KAPA Library Quantification kit. A separate single-read 150-cycle Illumina NextSeq 550 flow cell was used to sequence each immunoSEQ 96-well plate. As for the authors' bioinformatics: The immunoSEQ output contained only junctional sequences without quality scores, so filtering could not match that applied to full-length reads. Sequences were annotated with PyIR, a Python wrapper for IgBLAST v1.9, using IMGT germline references to assign V/J genes and CDR3. Reads with weak V/J assignments (E-value above 1e-6), missing CDR3, stop codons, out-of-frame junctions, or ambiguous translated residues were removed. V3J clonotypes were defined as sequences sharing an identical inferred V gene, J gene, and CDR3 amino acid sequence. To compute the percentage overlap between repertoires, the number of shared unique clonotypes was divided by the size of the smaller repertoire. Three approaches were used to assess repertoire richness: RTK rarefaction, the Chao1 estimator, and Recon v2.1 estimates of unobserved clonotypes. TCRdb took this table from immuneACCESS and kept in-frame rearrangements with V and J called. Such tables lack part of the clones; where checked against another copy, unresolved V genes explain under half of the gap, and the rest is unexplained. D and trimming come from the DNA, and the V and J calls and clone size come from that table. The sample table shows around 510,000 clones, and around three quarters are seen once. The ten largest clones add up to 12% of the sample.

Donors were healthy HIV-negative adults with no recently reported acute infections or vaccinations. All donors were Caucasian adults living in Nashville, Tennessee, USA. For unsorted samples, tens of millions of PBMCs were counted, and genomic DNA was extracted using the QIAamp DNA Blood Mini kit. Blood was collected by leukapheresis, and PBMCs were isolated by Ficoll-Histopaque density gradient centrifugation and then cryopreserved in liquid nitrogen vapor phase. The rearrangement combines TRBV6-1 with TRBJ2-2, with the D gene possibly TRBD1 or TRBD2, each one fitting 5 bases. The receptor's source is a woman between 35 and 50 years old in good health. Some clones in this sample may be carry-over from other donors' samples. The sample comprised PBMCs. The CDR3 region has the sequence CASSRSRDPGELFF. The DNA sequence reads TGTGCCAGCAGCCGCAGCAGGGACCCCGGGGAGCTGTTTTTT.